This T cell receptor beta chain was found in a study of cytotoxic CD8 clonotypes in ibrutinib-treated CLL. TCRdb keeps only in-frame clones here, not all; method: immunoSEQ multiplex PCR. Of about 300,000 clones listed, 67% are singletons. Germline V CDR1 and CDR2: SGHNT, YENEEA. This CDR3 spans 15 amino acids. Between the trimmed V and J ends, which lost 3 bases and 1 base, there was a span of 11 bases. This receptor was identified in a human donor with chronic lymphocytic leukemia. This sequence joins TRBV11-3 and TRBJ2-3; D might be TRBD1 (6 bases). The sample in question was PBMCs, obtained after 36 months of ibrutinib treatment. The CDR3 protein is CASSLATGRTDTQYF. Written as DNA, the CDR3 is TGTGCCAGCAGCTTGGCCACAGGGCGCACAGATACGCAGTATTTT.